The clone carrying this TCR beta chain was found once. Its target is not known. Sequencing was performed with immunoSEQ multiplex PCR; in TCRdb, only in-frame clones are kept and a portion is missing. The sample yields roughly 25,000 clones, nearly 98% seen once. This sample was taken from a study of B cell selection in AIRE deficiency. Study findings and constraints: Shared Treg sequences had shorter CDR3s, biased toward rearrangements with few non-templated insertions. TCRbeta-only data showed roughly 35% of shared healthy Treg sequences in healthy Tconv. Of over 3,000 shared Treg TCRbeta sequences, about 30% were healthy-donor-only and 9.3% patient-only.

Sorting defined conventional CD4 T cells as CD4+CD127+. The sample comprised conventional CD4+ T cells sorted from PBMCs. The TCR was taken from a human donor with AIRE deficiency.

CDR3 loop: CASSPGEIGNYGYTF. DNA for the CDR3: TGTGCCAGCTCACCAGGGGAGATAGGAAACTATGGCTACACCTTC. The chain carries TRBV18 and TRBJ1-2; D ambiguous. The CDR3 is made up of 15 amino acids. Germline loops: CDR1 KGHSH, CDR2 LQKENI. Trimming stripped 2 bases from V and 2 bases from J, with 12 bases between.